This TCR beta chain came from a study of control samples from healthy donors and cancer patients. This clone was picked up a small number of times. TCRdb's copy holds only in-frame clones and misses some; the assay was immunoSEQ multiplex PCR. The sample lists roughly 450,000 clones, roughly 90% occurring once. Germline V gene lookup returns CDR1 SGHTA and CDR2 FQGTGA. This CDR3 has 13 residues. Trimming left V 5 bases short and J 5 bases short, with 10 bases between. What was sequenced was PBMCs. The TCR comes from a man aged 40-49 years with head and neck cancer. The chain couples TRBV7-3 to TRBJ2-1; possibly TRBD1 for D (6 bases). The DNA of the CDR3 is TGTGCCAGCAGCGTACAGGGTCACAATGAGCAGTTCTTC. This sequence encodes CASSVQGHNEQFF.